This is a list of T cell receptor beta chains from one sample in a study of cytomegalovirus exposure and HLA in healthy donors. The data were produced by immunoSEQ multiplex PCR, yet TCRdb's version contains in-frame clones alone and is incomplete. Of some 110,000 clones in the sample, about four fifths are singletons; the top ten hold roughly a fifth. The sequenced material came from PBMCs. These receptor sequences come from a man aged 25 to 45 in good health and CMV-seropositive. Each CDR3 is given with its conserved first and last residue. D genes are given only for firm matches. Size is omitted from some rows. Given values are once, few, many or a class for expanded clones.

V: TRBV6-5; size: NA; D: NA; J: TRBJ2-3; CDR3: CASSYSQAWPDTQYF; DNA: TGTGCCAGCAGTTACAGCCAGGCCTGGCCAGATACGCAGTATTTT
V: TRBV7-8; size: NA; D: NA; J: TRBJ2-5; CDR3: CASSSRLLLRGETQYF; DNA: TGTGCCAGCAGCTCCCGACTCCTCTTAAGAGGGGAGACCCAGTACTTC
V: TRBV5-4; size: once; D: TRBD2; J: TRBJ2-5; CDR3: CASSFSGAGETQYF; DNA: TGTGCCAGCAGCTTTAGCGGGGCGGGAGAGACCCAGTACTTC
V: TRBV27; size: NA; D: TRBD1; J: TRBJ1-5; CDR3: CASSRHRGQANQPQHF; DNA: TGTGCCAGCAGTCGTCACAGGGGGCAGGCCAATCAGCCCCAGCATTTT
V: TRBV5-1; size: NA; D: TRBD2; J: TRBJ2-1; CDR3: CASSLVTSGNEQFF; DNA: TGCGCCAGCAGCTTGGTGACTAGCGGCAATGAGCAGTTCTTC
V: TRBV21-1; size: NA; D: NA; J: TRBJ1-1; CDR3: CASSKGHDYPPNTEAFF; DNA: TGTGCCAGCAGCAAAGGTCATGACTACCCGCCGAACACTGAAGCTTTCTTT
V: TRBV28; size: NA; D: NA; J: TRBJ1-1; CDR3: CASSFPGNTEAFF; DNA: TGTGCCAGCAGTTTCCCCGGGAACACTGAAGCTTTCTTT
V: TRBV30; size: NA; D: TRBD1; J: TRBJ1-1; CDR3: CAWSPGDREDTEAFF; DNA: TGTGCCTGGAGTCCGGGAGACAGGGAGGACACTGAAGCTTTCTTT
V: TRBV5-6; size: NA; D: NA; J: TRBJ1-2; CDR3: CASSLAEGGGYGYTF; DNA: TGTGCCAGCAGCTTGGCCGAGGGGGGGGGCTATGGCTACACCTTC
V: TRBV15; size: NA; D: TRBD2; J: TRBJ2-1; CDR3: CATSRDQTSALNEQFF; DNA: TGTGCCACCAGCAGAGATCAAACTAGCGCGCTCAATGAGCAGTTCTTC
V: TRBV9; size: NA; D: NA; J: TRBJ2-3; CDR3: CASSVDHYTDTQYF; DNA: TGTGCCAGCAGCGTAGACCACTACACAGATACGCAGTATTTT
V: TRBV19; size: NA; D: TRBD1; J: TRBJ1-5; CDR3: CASRFRDSSINQPQHF; DNA: TGTGCCAGTCGATTCCGGGACAGCTCGATCAATCAGCCCCAGCATTTT
V: TRBV5-5; size: once; D: TRBD1; J: TRBJ1-2; CDR3: CASSLDRGIGYGYTF; DNA: TGTGCCAGCAGCTTGGACAGGGGCATCGGTTATGGCTACACCTTC
V: TRBV5-1; size: once; D: TRBD2; J: TRBJ2-1; CDR3: CASSPPGTSYNEQFF; DNA: TGCGCCAGCAGCCCGCCCGGGACTAGCTACAATGAGCAGTTCTTC
V: TRBV27; size: large; D: NA; J: TRBJ1-1; CDR3: CASSSTAASEAFF; DNA: TGTGCCAGCAGTTCCACAGCAGCCAGTGAAGCTTTCTTT
V: TRBV4-2; size: NA; D: NA; J: TRBJ1-1; CDR3: CASSQAGRGTEAFF; DNA: TGTGCCAGCAGCCAAGCGGGTAGGGGCACTGAAGCTTTCTTT
V: TRBV6-5; size: NA; D: NA; J: TRBJ1-2; CDR3: CASSYVQGRYGYTF; DNA: TGTGCCAGCAGTTACGTGCAGGGGCGGTATGGCTACACCTTC
V: TRBV7-2; size: NA; D: NA; J: TRBJ1-1; CDR3: CASSPRGINRAYYQAFF; DNA: TGTGCCAGCAGCCCTAGGGGAATAAACAGGGCTTATTACCAAGCTTTCTTT
V: TRBV7-9; size: NA; D: NA; J: TRBJ2-5; CDR3: CASSLRSGEETQYF; DNA: TGTGCCAGCAGCTTAAGGTCCGGAGAAGAGACCCAGTACTTC
V: TRBV10-1; size: NA; D: TRBD1; J: TRBJ2-3; CDR3: CASSGHRGWEDTQYF; DNA: TGCGCCAGCAGCGGTCACAGGGGGTGGGAAGATACGCAGTATTTT
V: TRBV18; size: few; D: NA; J: TRBJ1-5; CDR3: CASSPGENQPQHF; DNA: TGTGCCAGCTCACCAGGTGAGAATCAGCCCCAGCATTTT
V: TRBV2; size: NA; D: NA; J: TRBJ1-2; CDR3: CASSEQGNYGYTF; DNA: TGTGCCAGCAGTGAACAGGGTAACTATGGCTACACCTTC
V: TRBV6-5; size: NA; D: NA; J: TRBJ2-5; CDR3: CASSTRETQYF; DNA: TGTGCCAGCAGCACGCGAGAGACCCAGTACTTC
V: TRBV6-4; size: NA; D: NA; J: TRBJ2-3; CDR3: CASSEKGEDTQYF; DNA: TGTGCCAGCAGTGAGAAAGGGGAAGATACGCAGTATTTT
V: TRBV5-1; size: NA; D: NA; J: TRBJ2-4; CDR3: CASSLAGLRLNIQYF; DNA: TGCGCCAGCAGCTTAGCCGGGTTGCGCTTAAACATTCAGTACTTC
V: TRBV5-1; size: NA; D: NA; J: TRBJ1-2; CDR3: CASSSGQTNYGYTF; DNA: TGCGCCAGCAGCTCAGGACAGACTAACTATGGCTACACCTTC
V: TRBV30; size: NA; D: TRBD2; J: TRBJ2-3; CDR3: CALFRGLAGTDTQYF; DNA: TGTGCCTTATTTAGGGGACTAGCGGGCACAGATACGCAGTATTTT
V: TRBV5-1; size: NA; D: NA; J: TRBJ2-1; CDR3: CASSLGGFSYNEQFF; DNA: TGCGCCAGCAGCTTGGGAGGCTTCTCCTACAATGAGCAGTTCTTC
V: TRBV7-8; size: once; D: NA; J: TRBJ2-3; CDR3: CASSLSGDTQYF; DNA: TGTGCCAGCAGCTTATCGGGTGATACGCAGTATTTT
V: TRBV7-6; size: NA; D: NA; J: TRBJ2-1; CDR3: CASSLYGVNEQFF; DNA: TGTGCCAGCAGCTTATATGGAGTAAATGAGCAGTTCTTC